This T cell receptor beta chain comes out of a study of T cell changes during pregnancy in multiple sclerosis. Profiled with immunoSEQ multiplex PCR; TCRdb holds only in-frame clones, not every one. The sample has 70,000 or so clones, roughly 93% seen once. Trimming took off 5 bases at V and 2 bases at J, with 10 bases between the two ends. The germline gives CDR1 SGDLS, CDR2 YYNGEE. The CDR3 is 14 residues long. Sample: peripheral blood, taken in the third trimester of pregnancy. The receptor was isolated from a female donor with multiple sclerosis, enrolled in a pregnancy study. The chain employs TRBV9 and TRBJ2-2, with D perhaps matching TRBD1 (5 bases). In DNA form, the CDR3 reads TGTGCCAGCAGGGACACTTTTAACACCGGGGAGCTGTTTTTT. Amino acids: CASRDTFNTGELFF.